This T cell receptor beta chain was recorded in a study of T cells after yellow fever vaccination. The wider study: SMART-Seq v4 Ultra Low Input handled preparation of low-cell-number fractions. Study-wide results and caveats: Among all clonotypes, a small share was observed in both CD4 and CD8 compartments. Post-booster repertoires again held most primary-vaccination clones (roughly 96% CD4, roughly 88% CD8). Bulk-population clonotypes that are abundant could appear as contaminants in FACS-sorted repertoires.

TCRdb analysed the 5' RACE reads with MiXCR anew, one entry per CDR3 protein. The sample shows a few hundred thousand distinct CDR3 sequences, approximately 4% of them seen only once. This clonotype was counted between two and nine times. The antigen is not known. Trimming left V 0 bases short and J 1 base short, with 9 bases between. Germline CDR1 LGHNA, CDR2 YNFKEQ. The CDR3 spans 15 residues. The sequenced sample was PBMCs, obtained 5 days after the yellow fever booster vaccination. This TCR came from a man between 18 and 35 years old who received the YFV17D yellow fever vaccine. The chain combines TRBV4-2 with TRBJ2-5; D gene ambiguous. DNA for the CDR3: TGTGCCAGCAGCCAAGACGCGGCTATCCAAGAGACCCAGTACTTC. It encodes CASSQDAAIQETQYF.